Sequencing of this T cell receptor beta chain was carried out in a study of blood T cell repertoires in COVID-19. Data came from immunoSEQ multiplex PCR; TCRdb stores just in-frame clones and leaves some out. Of about 180,000 clones listed, approximately 85% are singletons. The CDR3 loop spans 16 amino acids. Germline V gene data show CDR1 as SGHDT and CDR2 as YYEEEE. J lost 4 bases, V lost 3 bases, and 10 bases had no gene match. The chain carries TRBV5-6 and TRBJ2-1; 7 nucleotides align to TRBD2. Sequencing was carried out using PBMCs or T cells enriched from blood (not recorded which). The TCR sequence derives from a man in his forties who had recovered from COVID-19. The CDR3 protein is CASSSKLAASYNEQFF. CDR3 sequence (DNA): TGTGCCAGCAGCTCGAAGCTAGCGGCTAGTTACAATGAGCAGTTCTTC.